This paragraph covers one T cell receptor beta chain sequence. V was pared by 5 bases and J by 1 base, with 14 bases between. CDR3 size: 15 residues. The germline V gene encodes CDR1 MNHEY and CDR2 SMNVEV (reference sequence). Assay: immunoSEQ multiplex PCR; the TCRdb copy retains only in-frame clones and omits some. The table has under 400,000 clones, 80% to 90% seen once; the top ten hold about 10%. The data were taken from a study of blood T cell repertoires in COVID-19. This sequence joins TRBV27 and TRBJ1-1; no firm D call. The sequenced sample was peripheral blood. The sequence was collected from a woman aged 25 to 45 with COVID-19, enrolled during active disease. The CDR3 DNA is TGTGCCAGCAGTCCCCCCCGACGGGGGAACACTGAAGCTTTCTTT. Translation: CASSPPRRGNTEAFF.